The clone carrying this T cell receptor (beta chain) was found a few times. Its antigen is not identified. The sample belongs to a study of shared clonotypes between healthy human individuals. About the research overall: With ages of 18 to 49, the donors were a couple of women and a few men.

The study's findings and limits: Collection of samples was limited to blood; tissue repertoires likely differ. Among four donors, about 5% of naive CD4 clonotypes were found in common.

As originally analysed: ImmunoSEQ only sent back junction sequences with no quality scores, so filtering was done differently. Using immunoSEQ multiplex PCR, the repertoire was profiled, and TCRdb retains in-frame clones only, with some absent. V, J and clone size derive from that table, while D and trimming were established from the DNA sequence. The sample consists of over a million clones, about 80% of them appearing once. Sample: memory CD4+ T cells sorted from blood. Subset of the sample: CD45RA-negative fraction. The sequence was obtained from a man between 18 and 35 years old in good health.

Here the CDR3 reads CASSHSRGTGELFF. DNA of the CDR3: TGTGCCAGCAGCCATTCGCGAGGCACCGGGGAGCTGTTTTTT. This chain joins TRBV5-6 and TRBJ2-2, with no clear D. CDR3 length: 14 residues. In germline, CDR1 is SGHDT, CDR2 YYEEEE. V was trimmed by 4 bases and J by 4 bases, leaving 11 bases between them.